Sequencing of this T cell receptor (beta chain) was carried out in a study of naive and memory T cell subsets. Amplification of ligated cDNA took four PCR rounds with SP2 and nested alpha and beta constant primers. Alpha and beta constant region primers primed reverse transcription for blood and skin samples. TCRdb re-called the 5' RACE reads through MiXCR, storing one row per CDR3 protein. This table has roughly 56,000 distinct CDR3 sequences, around 7.3% appearing once. The library had UMIs added by 3' ligation of an oligonucleotide to TCR cDNA. RNA was extracted from under 3 ml of whole blood of healthy adults. Input was about 1 to 1000 ng of DNase-treated total RNA without cell sorting. The TCR originated in a male donor in good health.

The CDR3 loop is CASSATTRPTLNTEAFF. CDR3 nucleotides: TGTGCCAGCAGCGCGACCACAAGACCGACTCTGAACACTGAAGCTTTCTTT. This rearrangement joins TRBV7-8 to TRBJ1-1; D is undetermined. Trimming took 5 bases from V and 0 from J, leaving 19 bases between them. The CDR3 covers 17 residues. Germline values: CDR1 SGHVS, CDR2 FQNEAQ.